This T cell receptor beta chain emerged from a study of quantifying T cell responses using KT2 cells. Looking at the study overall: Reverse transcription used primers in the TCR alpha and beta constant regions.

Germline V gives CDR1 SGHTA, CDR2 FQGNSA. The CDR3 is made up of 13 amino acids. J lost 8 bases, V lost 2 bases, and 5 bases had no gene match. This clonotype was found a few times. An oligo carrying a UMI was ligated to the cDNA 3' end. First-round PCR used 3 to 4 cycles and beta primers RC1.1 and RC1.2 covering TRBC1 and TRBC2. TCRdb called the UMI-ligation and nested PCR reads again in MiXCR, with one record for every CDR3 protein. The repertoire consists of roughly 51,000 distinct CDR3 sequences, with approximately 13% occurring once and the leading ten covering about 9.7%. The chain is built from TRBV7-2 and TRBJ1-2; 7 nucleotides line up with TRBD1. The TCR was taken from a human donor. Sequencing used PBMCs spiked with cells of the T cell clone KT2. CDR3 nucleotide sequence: TGTGCCAGCAGCTTAATGAACAGGGGCGGCTACACCTTC. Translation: CASSLMNRGGYTF.